This T cell receptor (beta chain) comes out of a study of cytomegalovirus exposure and HLA in healthy donors. About this clone itself: Its antigen is not known.

The primer mix had 60 Vbeta and 13 Jbeta primers. Clones were sequenced by immunoSEQ multiplex PCR, and TCRdb holds only the in-frame ones, with some missing. The sample has approximately 170,000 clones, about 85% seen once; the top ten hold about 2.7%. With 8 bases removed from V and 0 bases from J, the gap between germline ends came to 6 bases. CDR3 length equals 12 residues. Germline V gene lookup returns CDR1 SGHTA and CDR2 FQGNSA. Overall study findings and caveats: Earlier analysis found most TCR beta V segments productive about 90% or about 30% of the time.

The sequence was obtained from a man in his thirties or forties in good health and CMV-seropositive. The chain combines TRBV7-2 with TRBJ2-3, with D perhaps matching TRBD2 (5 bases). Material: PBMCs. The CDR3 reads CASEGSTDTQYF. CDR3 coding DNA: TGTGCCAGCGAGGGTAGCACAGATACGCAGTATTTT.